This is a list of T cell receptor beta chains from one sample in a study of CD8+CD57+ T cells in acquired aplastic anemia. A single record per CDR3 protein comes from TCRdb applying MiXCR to the reads. The sample holds 60,000 to 75,000 distinct CDR3 sequences, less than 65% seen once. The sequenced material came from sorted CD4+, CD8+, or CD8+CD57+ T cells (not recorded which) from PBMCs. The origin of the receptors is a human donor in good health, serving as a control. CDR3s leave out the opening cysteine and the closing phenylalanine or tryptophan. Each record gives: V gene, J gene, CDR3 protein.

>TRBV11-1|TRBJ2-1
ASSLVWVRESYNEQF
>TRBV28|TRBJ2-7
ASSLANGGLVYEQY
>TRBV7-6|TRBJ2-5
ASSNRGGETQY
>TRBV20-1|TRBJ2-1
SARVTSYNEQF
>TRBV10-1|TRBJ1-5
ASSDGLNQPQH
>TRBV28|TRBJ1-1
ASTDAPRRAF
>TRBV15|TRBJ1-4
ATSRGGSGNEKLF
>TRBV24-1|TRBJ2-7
ATSPPGEQY
>TRBV27|TRBJ2-3
ASRASGNWGTDTQY
>TRBV6-1|TRBJ1-2
ASSHIGNSNYGYT
>TRBV19|NA
ASSKTEPGTGGSYEQY
>TRBV24-1|TRBJ1-5
ATSDRTGNQPQH
>TRBV11-2|TRBJ2-7
ASSLVQVSLYEQY
>TRBV7-9|TRBJ1-1
ASSLGQEDTEAF
>TRBV5-1|TRBJ2-7
ASSLTGGVAGGYEQY
>TRBV19|TRBJ2-5
ASGGQGGVETQY
>TRBV12-3/TRBV12-4|TRBJ1-1
ASSPTGVMNTEAF
>TRBV19|TRBJ1-2
ASSIVGIWSYGYT
>TRBV5-1|TRBJ2-7
ASRPLLAGSYEQY
>TRBV11-1|TRBJ2-3
ASSLRNGRTDTQY
>TRBV5-5|TRBJ2-2
ASSSPGLAANTGELF
>TRBV29-1|TRBJ2-5
SVEEGTQY
>TRBV7-9|TRBJ2-7
ASSSTSPNRYEQY
>TRBV2|TRBJ2-7
AIRGLRVGVYEQY
>TRBV2|TRBJ1-5
ASGVVGETQH
>TRBV6-1|TRBJ1-3
ASIPGTLGNSGNTIY
>TRBV7-9|TRBJ2-1
ASSTIDRGLRNEQF
>TRBV15|TRBJ1-3
ATSRDRERYTIY
>TRBV5-1|TRBJ2-7
ASSLGTEQY
>TRBV7-9|TRBJ1-2
ASSLTTNYGYT
>TRBV24-1|TRBJ1-2
ATSDWRDRKDNGYT
>TRBV7-6|TRBJ2-5
ASSLAGETQY